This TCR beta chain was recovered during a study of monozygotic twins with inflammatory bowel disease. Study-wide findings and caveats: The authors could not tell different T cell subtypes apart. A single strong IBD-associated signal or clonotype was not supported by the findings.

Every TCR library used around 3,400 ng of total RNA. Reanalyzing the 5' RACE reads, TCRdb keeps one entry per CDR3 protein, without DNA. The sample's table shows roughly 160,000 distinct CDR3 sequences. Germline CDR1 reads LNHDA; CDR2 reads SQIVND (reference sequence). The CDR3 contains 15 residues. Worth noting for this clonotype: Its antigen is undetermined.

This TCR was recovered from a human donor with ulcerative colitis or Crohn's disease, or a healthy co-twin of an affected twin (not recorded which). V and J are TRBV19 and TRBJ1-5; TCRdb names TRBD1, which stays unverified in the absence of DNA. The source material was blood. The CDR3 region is CASSHGTVSNQPQHF.